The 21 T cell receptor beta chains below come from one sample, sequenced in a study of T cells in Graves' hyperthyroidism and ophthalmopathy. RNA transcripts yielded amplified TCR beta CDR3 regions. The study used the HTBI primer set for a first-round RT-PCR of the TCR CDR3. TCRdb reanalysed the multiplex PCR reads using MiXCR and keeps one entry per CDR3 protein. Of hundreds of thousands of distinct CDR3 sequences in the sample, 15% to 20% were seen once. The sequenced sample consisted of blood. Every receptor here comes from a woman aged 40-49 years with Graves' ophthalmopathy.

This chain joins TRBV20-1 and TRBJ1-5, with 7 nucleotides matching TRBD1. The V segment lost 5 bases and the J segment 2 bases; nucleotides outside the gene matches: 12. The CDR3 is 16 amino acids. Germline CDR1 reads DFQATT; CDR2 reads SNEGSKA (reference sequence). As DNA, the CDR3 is TGCAGTGCTGCGGGGACAGATGCCTGGGGCAATCAGCCCCAGCATTTT. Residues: CSAAGTDAWGNQPQHF.

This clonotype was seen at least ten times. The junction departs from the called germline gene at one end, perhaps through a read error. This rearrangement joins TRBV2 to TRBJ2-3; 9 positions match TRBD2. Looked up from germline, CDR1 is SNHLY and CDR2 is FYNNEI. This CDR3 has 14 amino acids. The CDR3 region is CASSGGGVADTQYF. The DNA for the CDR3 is TGTGCCAGTAGTGGCGGGGGGGTCGCAGATACGCAGTATTTT.

The CDR3: CAISEPLGGGARETQYF. The CDR3 region has the DNA TGTGCCATCAGTGAGCCTCTTGGCGGGGGGGCCAGGGAGACCCAGTACTTC. V usage is TRBV10-3 and J usage is TRBJ2-5, with 9 bases that match TRBD2. The length of the CDR3 is 17 residues. The ends lost 2 bases at V and 5 bases at J; junction bases unmatched: 12. The germline V gene encodes CDR1 ENHRY and CDR2 SYGVKD.

CDR3: CASSTSGSFQTQYF. The CDR3 coding sequence is TGTGCCAGCTCCACTAGCGGGAGTTTTCAGACCCAGTACTTC. This sequence joins TRBV12-3 or TRBV12-4 and TRBJ2-5, with 11 bases that match TRBD2. This CDR3 has 14 residues. V gave up 8 bases and J gave up 6 bases; unmatched junction bases: 8.

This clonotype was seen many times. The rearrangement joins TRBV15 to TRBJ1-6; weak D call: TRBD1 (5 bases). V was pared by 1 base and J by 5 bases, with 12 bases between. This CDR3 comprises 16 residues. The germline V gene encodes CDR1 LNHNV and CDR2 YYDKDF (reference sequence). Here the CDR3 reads CATSRAPDMNNSPLHF. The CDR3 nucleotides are TGTGCCACCAGCAGAGCGCCGGACATGAATAATTCACCCCTCCACTTT.

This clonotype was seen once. In DNA, the CDR3 is TGTGCCAGCAGCTCGGCGGGGGGGTTTAGCACAGATACGCAGTATTTT. It is translated as CASSSAGGFSTDTQYF. This rearrangement joins TRBV6-2 or TRBV6-3 to TRBJ2-3, with 9 bases that match TRBD2. The CDR3 runs to 16 residues. V lost 6 bases, J lost 0 bases, and 7 bases stayed unmatched. Per the germline V gene, CDR1 is MNHEY and CDR2 is SVGEGT.

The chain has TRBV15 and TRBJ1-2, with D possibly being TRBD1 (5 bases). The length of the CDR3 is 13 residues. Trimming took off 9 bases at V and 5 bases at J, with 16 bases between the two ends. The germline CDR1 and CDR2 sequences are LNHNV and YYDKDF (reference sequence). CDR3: CATSGGLRYGYTF. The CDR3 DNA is TGTGCCACGAGTGGGGGATTAAGATATGGCTACACCTTC.

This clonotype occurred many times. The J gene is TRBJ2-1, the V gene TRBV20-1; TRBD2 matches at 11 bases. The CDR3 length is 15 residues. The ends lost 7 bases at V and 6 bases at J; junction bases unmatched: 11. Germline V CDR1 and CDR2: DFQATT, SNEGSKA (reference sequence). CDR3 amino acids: CSGEHTSGRGNEQFF. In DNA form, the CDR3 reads TGCAGTGGCGAACATACTAGCGGGAGAGGCAATGAGCAGTTCTTC.

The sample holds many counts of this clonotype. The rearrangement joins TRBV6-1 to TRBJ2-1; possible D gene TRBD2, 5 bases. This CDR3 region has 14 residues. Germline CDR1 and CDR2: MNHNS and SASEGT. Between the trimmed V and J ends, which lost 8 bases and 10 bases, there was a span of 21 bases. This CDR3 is CASEITSYGKEQFF. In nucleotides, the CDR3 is TGTGCCAGCGAAATCACTAGTTACGGTAAAGAGCAGTTCTTC.

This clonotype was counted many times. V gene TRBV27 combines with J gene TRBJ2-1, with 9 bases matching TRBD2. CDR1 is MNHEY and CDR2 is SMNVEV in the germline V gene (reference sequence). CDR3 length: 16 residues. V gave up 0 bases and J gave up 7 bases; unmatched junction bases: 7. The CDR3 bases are TGTGCCAGCAGTTTATCATCAGCGGGAGGAGTGAATGAGCAGTTCTTC. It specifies CASSLSSAGGVNEQFF.

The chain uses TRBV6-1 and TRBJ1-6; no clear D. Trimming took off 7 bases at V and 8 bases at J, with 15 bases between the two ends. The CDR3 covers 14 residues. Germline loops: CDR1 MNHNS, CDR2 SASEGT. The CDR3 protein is CASMISPRDSPLHF. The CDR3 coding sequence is TGTGCCAGCATGATCAGTCCACGGGATTCACCCCTCCACTTT.

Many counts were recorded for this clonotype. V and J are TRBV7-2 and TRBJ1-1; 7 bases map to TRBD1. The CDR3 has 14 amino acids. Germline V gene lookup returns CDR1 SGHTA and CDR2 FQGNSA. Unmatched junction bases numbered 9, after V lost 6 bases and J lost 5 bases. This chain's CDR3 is CASRKRQGWTEAFF. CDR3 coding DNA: TGTGCCAGCAGGAAGAGACAGGGATGGACTGAAGCTTTCTTT.

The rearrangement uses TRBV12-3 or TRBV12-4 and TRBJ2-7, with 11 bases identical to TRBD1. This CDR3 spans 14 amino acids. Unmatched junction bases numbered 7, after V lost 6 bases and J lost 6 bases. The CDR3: CASSKPGQGGEQYF. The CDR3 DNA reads TGTGCCAGCAGCAAGCCGGGACAGGGGGGCGAGCAGTACTTC.

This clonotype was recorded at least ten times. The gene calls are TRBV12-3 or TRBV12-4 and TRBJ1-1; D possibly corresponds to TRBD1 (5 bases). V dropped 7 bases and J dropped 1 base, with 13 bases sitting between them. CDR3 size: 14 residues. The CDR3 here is CASTPDGGNTEAFF. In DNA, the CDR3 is TGTGCCAGCACCCCGGACGGGGGGAACACTGAAGCTTTCTTT.

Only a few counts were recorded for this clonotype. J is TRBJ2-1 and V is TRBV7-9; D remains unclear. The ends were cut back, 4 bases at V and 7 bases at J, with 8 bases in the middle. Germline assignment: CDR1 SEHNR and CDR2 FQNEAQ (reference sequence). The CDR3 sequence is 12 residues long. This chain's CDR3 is CASSSLMNEQFF. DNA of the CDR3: TGTGCCAGCAGCTCTTTGATGAATGAGCAGTTCTTC.

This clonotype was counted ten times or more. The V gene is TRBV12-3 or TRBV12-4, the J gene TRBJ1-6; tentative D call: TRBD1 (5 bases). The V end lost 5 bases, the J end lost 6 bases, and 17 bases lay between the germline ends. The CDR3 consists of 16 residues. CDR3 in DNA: TGTGCCAGCAGTCCCAGCCCTAGGGGCAGTAATTCACCCCTCCACTTT. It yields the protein CASSPSPRGSNSPLHF.

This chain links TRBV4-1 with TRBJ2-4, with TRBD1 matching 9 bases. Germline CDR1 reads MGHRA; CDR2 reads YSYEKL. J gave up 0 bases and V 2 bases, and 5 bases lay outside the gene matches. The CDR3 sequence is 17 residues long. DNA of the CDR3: TGCGCCAGCAGCCAACCTAACAGGGGGCGAGCCAAAAACATTCAGTACTTC. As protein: CASSQPNRGRAKNIQYF.

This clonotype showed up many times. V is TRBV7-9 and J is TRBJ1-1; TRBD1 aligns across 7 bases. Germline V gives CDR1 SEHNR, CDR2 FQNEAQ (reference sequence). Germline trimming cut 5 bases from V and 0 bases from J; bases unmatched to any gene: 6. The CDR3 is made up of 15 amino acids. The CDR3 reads CASSQGVGLNTEAFF. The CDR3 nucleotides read TGTGCCAGCAGCCAGGGGGTGGGGTTGAACACTGAAGCTTTCTTT. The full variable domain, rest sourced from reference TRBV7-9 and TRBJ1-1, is DTGVSQNPRHKITKRGQNVTFRCDPISEHNRLYWYRQTLGQGPEFLTYFQNEAQLEKSRLLSDRFSAERPKGSFSTLEIQRTEQGDSAMYLCASSQGVGLNTEAFFGQGTRLTVV.

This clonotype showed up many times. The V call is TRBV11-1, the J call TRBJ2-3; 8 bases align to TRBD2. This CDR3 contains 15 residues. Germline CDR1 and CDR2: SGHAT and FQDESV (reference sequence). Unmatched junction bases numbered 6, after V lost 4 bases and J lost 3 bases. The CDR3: CASSSTAGETDTQYF. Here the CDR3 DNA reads TGTGCCAGCAGCTCAACAGCGGGAGAAACAGATACGCAGTATTTT. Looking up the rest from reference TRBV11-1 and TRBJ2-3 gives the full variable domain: EAEVAQSPRYKITEKSQAVAFWCDPISGHATLYWYRQILGQGPELLVQFQDESVVDDSQLPKDRFSAERLKGVDSTLKIQPAELGDSAMYLCASSSTAGETDTQYFGPGTRLTVL.

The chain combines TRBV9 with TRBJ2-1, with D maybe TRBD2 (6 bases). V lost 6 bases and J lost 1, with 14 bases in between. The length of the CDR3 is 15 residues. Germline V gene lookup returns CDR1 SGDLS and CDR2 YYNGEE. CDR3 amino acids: CASTPDSGSYNEQFF. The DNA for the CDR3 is TGTGCCAGCACCCCCGATAGCGGTTCCTACAATGAGCAGTTCTTC.

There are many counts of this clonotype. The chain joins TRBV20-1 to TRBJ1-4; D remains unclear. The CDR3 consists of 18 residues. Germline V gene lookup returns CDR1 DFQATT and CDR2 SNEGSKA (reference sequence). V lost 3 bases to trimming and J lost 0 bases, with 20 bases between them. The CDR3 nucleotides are TGCAGTGCTAGGGGGATTGACGGTAGATATGCAACTAATGAAAAACTGTTTTTT. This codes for CSARGIDGRYATNEKLFF.